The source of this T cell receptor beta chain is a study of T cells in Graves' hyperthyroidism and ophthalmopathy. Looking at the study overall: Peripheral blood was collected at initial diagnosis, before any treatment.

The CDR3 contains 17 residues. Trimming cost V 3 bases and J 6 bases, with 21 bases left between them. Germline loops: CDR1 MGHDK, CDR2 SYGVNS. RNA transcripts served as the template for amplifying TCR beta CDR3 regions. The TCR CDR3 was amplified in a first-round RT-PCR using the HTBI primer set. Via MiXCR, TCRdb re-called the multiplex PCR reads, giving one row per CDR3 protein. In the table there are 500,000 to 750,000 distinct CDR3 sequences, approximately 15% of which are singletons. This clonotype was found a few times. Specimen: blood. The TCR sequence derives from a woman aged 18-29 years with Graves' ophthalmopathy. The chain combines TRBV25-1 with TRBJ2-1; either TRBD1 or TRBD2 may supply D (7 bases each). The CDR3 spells CASSDSQGGYSVNEQFF. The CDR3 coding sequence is TGTGCCAGCAGTGATAGCCAGGGGGGGTATTCCGTCAATGAGCAGTTCTTC.